This T cell receptor beta chain was documented in a study of shared T cell receptors in the human thymus. TCRdb's copy holds only in-frame clones and misses some; the assay was immunoSEQ multiplex PCR. The sample has around 340,000 clones, approximately 95% seen once. CDR1 MDHEN and CDR2 SYDVKM come from the germline V gene. The CDR3 is 13 amino acids. Trimming cost V 8 bases and J 12 bases; bases outside gene matches: 5. The genes are TRBV28 and TRBJ2-1; 15 positions agree with TRBD2. The source is a human donor. Sample: thymocytes. The CDR3, as DNA: TGTGCCAGCCTCGGGACTAGCGGGAGGTTGCAGTTCTTC. Encoded protein: CASLGTSGRLQFF.